The next 4 T cell receptor beta chains were all read from a single sample in a study of blood T cell repertoires in COVID-19. TCRdb keeps only in-frame clones here, not all; method: immunoSEQ multiplex PCR. The table has about 74,000 clones, around nine tenths seen once. Sequenced material: peripheral blood. These receptors were obtained from a woman of 80 years or more with acute or convalescent COVID-19.

In its sample, this clone was seen once. V is TRBV7-2 and J is TRBJ1-2; no firm D call. The CDR3 length is 15 residues. V was pared by 4 bases and J by 6 bases, with 18 bases between. Germline CDR1 and CDR2: SGHTA and FQGNSA. In DNA, the CDR3 is TGTGCCAGCAGCTGGAAGCCGGAGACGGTCGATGGCTACACCTTC. Its translation: CASSWKPETVDGYTF.

The chain recombines TRBV7-9 with TRBJ2-7, with 8 nucleotides matching TRBD1. The CDR3 is 13 residues long. The V gene's germline CDR1 is SEHNR and CDR2 FQNEAQ (reference sequence). V lost 5 bases and J lost 2; bases outside the gene matches: 2. DNA for the CDR3: TGTGCCAGCAGCCCGGACAGGGCCTACGAGCAGTACTTC. This translates into CASSPDRAYEQYF.

This clone was seen only once. The gene calls are TRBV12-3 or TRBV12-4 and TRBJ1-4; D remains unclear. The CDR3 runs 12 residues. Trimming took 5 bases from V and 4 from J, leaving 5 bases between them. CDR3 region: CASSNNNEKLFF. The CDR3 coding sequence is TGTGCCAGCAGTAATAATAATGAAAAACTGTTTTTT.

A few counts support this clone. This sequence joins TRBV7-2 and TRBJ2-5; D is unresolved. Germline V gene lookup returns CDR1 SGHTA and CDR2 FQGNSA. V lost 7 bases and J 5 bases, leaving 8 bases between the germline ends. CDR3 length: 11 amino acids. CDR3: CASTSGETQYF. The CDR3 bases are TGTGCCAGCACCTCCGGGGAGACCCAGTACTTC.